The clone carrying this T cell receptor (beta chain) was counted ten times or more. TCRdb re-derived calls from the RT-PCR reads in MiXCR, one entry per CDR3 protein. The table lists roughly 780,000 distinct CDR3 sequences, around a sixth of them singletons. This sample is drawn from a study of response to subunit inactivated influenza vaccine. The CDR3 totals 14 residues. From germline, CDR1 is WNHNN and CDR2 SYGVQD (reference sequence). The ends were cut back, 7 bases at V and 0 bases at J, with 9 bases in the middle. V and J are TRBV10-1 and TRBJ2-2, with no clear D. The sample here was PBMCs from blood, taken roughly 5 days after vaccination. The clonotype originates from a man between 50 and 59 years old who received an inactivated influenza vaccine. CDR3 sequence: CASTPGPNTGELFF. CDR3 sequence (DNA): TGCGCCAGCACACCGGGTCCGAACACCGGGGAGCTGTTTTTT.